The rows below give T cell receptor beta chains drawn from one sample of a study of T cell repertoires in cytomegalovirus infection. From the reads, TCRdb called clonotypes with MiXCR, one entry per CDR3 protein. The repertoire holds about 190,000 distinct CDR3 sequences, under 30% seen once, with roughly 32% in the top ten. Sample: PBMCs. The source is a human donor in good health (CMV status not recorded). Some clones in this sample may be carry-over from other donors' samples. Both conserved end residues are part of each CDR3. Each record gives: clone size, D gene, J gene, V gene, CDR3 DNA, CDR3 protein. The D gene is left open where the match is weak. Where a row states a size, it is once, few, many or the class of an expanded clone; other rows omit it.

size: few; D: -; J: TRBJ2-6; V: TRBV2; DNA: TGTGCCAGCAGTGAATTGGGGGCGGCTGGGGCCAACGTCCTGACTTTC; CDR3: CASSELGAAGANVLTF
size: many; D: -; J: TRBJ2-3; V: TRBV7-2; DNA: TGTGCCAGCAGCCCCCGAGATACGCAGTATTTT; CDR3: CASSPRDTQYF
size: many; D: TRBD1; J: TRBJ1-1; V: TRBV6-6; DNA: TGTGCCAGCAGTTACCCCAGGGGGACAGGGGGTAAGGACACTGAAGCTTTCTTT; CDR3: CASSYPRGTGGKDTEAFF
size: -; D: -; J: TRBJ1-1; V: TRBV7-9; DNA: TGTGCCAGCAGCTTAAAAGAAGCTTTCTTT; CDR3: CASSLKEAFF
size: -; D: TRBD2; J: TRBJ2-1; V: TRBV20-1; DNA: TGCAGTGCTACCCCGGGACTAGCGGGTTCCGACAATGAGCAGTTCTTC; CDR3: CSATPGLAGSDNEQFF
size: few; D: TRBD1; J: TRBJ1-1; V: TRBV7-6; DNA: TGTGCCAGCAGCGCGGACAGGGTGAACACTGAAGCTTTCTTT; CDR3: CASSADRVNTEAFF
size: many; D: TRBD2; J: TRBJ2-1; V: TRBV7-2; DNA: TGTGCCAGCAGCTTAGTCGGGGGGGCCTACAATGAGCAGTTCTTC; CDR3: CASSLVGGAYNEQFF
size: -; D: TRBD1; J: TRBJ2-7; V: TRBV7-2; DNA: TGTGCCAGCAGCGTTAAGACAGGGGTTGGCGACGAGCAGTACTTC; CDR3: CASSVKTGVGDEQYF
size: -; D: TRBD1; J: TRBJ1-2; V: TRBV5-4; DNA: TGTGCCAGCAGCCAGGACAGGGCCTTCTATGGCTACACCTTC; CDR3: CASSQDRAFYGYTF
size: -; D: TRBD1; J: TRBJ2-5; V: TRBV20-1; DNA: TGCAGTGCTAGTTTCTCGCAGGGGGTATGGGAGACCCAGTACTTC; CDR3: CSASFSQGVWETQYF
size: -; D: -; J: TRBJ2-3; V: TRBV18; DNA: TGTGCCAGCTCCCCCTATGGGGGCCGGGGAGATACGCAGTATTTT; CDR3: CASSPYGGRGDTQYF
size: few; D: -; J: TRBJ2-5; V: TRBV7-8; DNA: TGTGCCAGCAGCTCCGGACCGAACCAAGAGACCCAGTACTTC; CDR3: CASSSGPNQETQYF
size: -; D: TRBD2; J: TRBJ2-1; V: TRBV20-1; DNA: TGCAGTGCGAGACCGGGACTAGCGGGGGGGAGCTCCTACAATGAGCAGTTCTTC; CDR3: CSARPGLAGGSSYNEQFF
size: many; D: -; J: TRBJ1-1; V: TRBV7-9; DNA: TGTGCCAGCAGCTTGGGACCCCGTGGCACTGAAGCTTTCTTT; CDR3: CASSLGPRGTEAFF
size: -; D: TRBD1; J: TRBJ1-2; V: TRBV19; DNA: TGTGCCAGTAGTACTCGACAGGGGGCGAATTATGGCTACACCTTC; CDR3: CASSTRQGANYGYTF
size: -; D: -; J: TRBJ2-5; V: TRBV19; DNA: TGTGCCAGTAGTATGAGGTCCTTAGCTGCCGAAGAGACCCAGTACTTC; CDR3: CASSMRSLAAEETQYF
size: few; D: -; J: TRBJ2-2; V: TRBV7-9; DNA: TGTGCCAGCAGCTCTACAGGGTCCGGGGAGCTGTTTTTT; CDR3: CASSSTGSGELFF
size: -; D: -; J: TRBJ1-1; V: TRBV5-1; DNA: TGCGCCAGCAGGTCCGTTGGGAACACTGAAGCTTTCTTT; CDR3: CASRSVGNTEAFF
size: few; D: -; J: TRBJ2-5; V: TRBV12-3/TRBV12-4; DNA: TGTGCCAGCAGTCCCTTCGGAGGGGTACAAGAGACCCAGTACTTC; CDR3: CASSPFGGVQETQYF
size: -; D: -; J: TRBJ2-7; V: TRBV10-2; DNA: TGCGCCAGCAGTGAGGGTGTGGCCTACGAGCAGTACTTC; CDR3: CASSEGVAYEQYF
size: few; D: -; J: TRBJ1-1; V: TRBV29-1; DNA: TGCAGCGTTGAAGTGGCAGGGGAGAACACTGAAGCTTTCTTT; CDR3: CSVEVAGENTEAFF
size: -; D: -; J: TRBJ1-2; V: TRBV10-3; DNA: TGTGCCATCAGTGAAGGGAAGACGGATGGCTACACCTTC; CDR3: CAISEGKTDGYTF
size: few; D: TRBD2; J: TRBJ2-1; V: TRBV2; DNA: TGTGCCAGCAGGGACACTAGCGGGGCTCGCCCCAATGAGCAGTTCTTC; CDR3: CASRDTSGARPNEQFF
size: -; D: TRBD2; J: TRBJ2-7; V: TRBV7-2; DNA: TGTGCCAGCAGCTTAAGATCGAGCACTAGCGGGGGGGCCTACGAGCAGTACTTC; CDR3: CASSLRSSTSGGAYEQYF
size: -; D: -; J: TRBJ2-7; V: TRBV6-2/TRBV6-3; DNA: TGTGCCAGCAGTAGGGGCTTCGCCGAGCAGTACTTC; CDR3: CASSRGFAEQYF
size: -; D: -; J: TRBJ1-1; V: TRBV7-6; DNA: TGTGCCAGCAGACACCTCAGGGGCACTGAAGCTTTCTTT; CDR3: CASRHLRGTEAFF
size: -; D: -; J: TRBJ2-7; V: TRBV5-4; DNA: TGTGCCAGCAGCTTACAGGGAGGAACCTACGAGCAGTACTTC; CDR3: CASSLQGGTYEQYF
size: -; D: -; J: TRBJ2-2; V: TRBV4-2; DNA: TGTGCCAGCAGCCAAGTTGGGAGCGCCGGGGAGCTGTTTTTT; CDR3: CASSQVGSAGELFF
size: many; D: TRBD1; J: TRBJ1-5; V: TRBV7-2; DNA: TGTGCCAGCAGCTTTGGACAGGGGGCTCAGCCCCAGCATTTT; CDR3: CASSFGQGAQPQHF
size: few; D: -; J: TRBJ1-1; V: TRBV12-3/TRBV12-4; DNA: TGTGCCAGCAGGGTCGTAGGGAGGGGCGCAGCTTTCTTT; CDR3: CASRVVGRGAAFF
size: -; D: -; J: TRBJ1-1; V: TRBV19; DNA: TGTGCCAGTACCGGGGGACTTCCCATGAACACTGAAGCTTTCTTT; CDR3: CASTGGLPMNTEAFF
size: -; D: -; J: TRBJ1-4; V: TRBV11-2; DNA: TGTGCCAGCAGCCCCCCTACGCGGCAGGGAGAAGCGACTAATGAAAAACTGTTTTTT; CDR3: CASSPPTRQGEATNEKLFF
size: few; D: -; J: TRBJ1-4; V: TRBV11-2; DNA: TGTGCCAGCAGCTTCGGGACATATAATGAAAAACTGTTTTTT; CDR3: CASSFGTYNEKLFF
size: few; D: -; J: TRBJ1-2; V: TRBV19; DNA: TGTGCCAGTAGACGAGGTTCCTCTTCCTATGGCTACACCTTC; CDR3: CASRRGSSSYGYTF
size: -; D: TRBD2; J: TRBJ2-3; V: TRBV12-3/TRBV12-4; DNA: TGTGCCAGCAGGCGGACTAGCGTCACAGATACGCAGTATTTT; CDR3: CASRRTSVTDTQYF
size: -; D: -; J: TRBJ2-2; V: TRBV6-5; DNA: TGTGCCAGCAGTGGCCGACTCTCCACCGGGGAGCTGTTTTTT; CDR3: CASSGRLSTGELFF
size: few; D: TRBD1; J: TRBJ1-2; V: TRBV12-3/TRBV12-4; DNA: TGTGCCAGCAGCCGGGACAGGGATAGCGTGTATGGCTACACCTTC; CDR3: CASSRDRDSVYGYTF
size: many; D: TRBD2; J: TRBJ2-6; V: TRBV7-6; DNA: TGTGCCAGCAGCCCCGGGACTAGCGGGTCTGGGGCCAACGTCCTGACTTTC; CDR3: CASSPGTSGSGANVLTF
size: few; D: -; J: TRBJ1-1; V: TRBV14; DNA: TGTGCCAGCAGCGATACCAGACGGGGTTTTTCTGAAGCTTTCTTT; CDR3: CASSDTRRGFSEAFF
size: few; D: -; J: TRBJ2-1; V: TRBV19; DNA: TGTGCCAGTAGTATGGGAGGACTGGGGAATGAGCAGTTCTTC; CDR3: CASSMGGLGNEQFF
size: few; D: -; J: TRBJ2-7; V: TRBV4-1; DNA: TGCGCCAGCAGCCCCGGGCTTGCCTACGAGCAGTACTTC; CDR3: CASSPGLAYEQYF
size: -; D: -; J: TRBJ1-1; V: TRBV29-1; DNA: TGCAGCGTTCAAAAGGAGGAGATGTCTGAAGCTTTCTTT; CDR3: CSVQKEEMSEAFF
size: few; D: -; J: TRBJ1-6; V: TRBV7-7; DNA: TGTGCTAGCAGCTTTGGGGGGCTTCAAGGCAGCTATTCACCCCTCCACTTT; CDR3: CASSFGGLQGSYSPLHF
size: many; D: -; J: TRBJ2-1; V: TRBV10-3; DNA: TGTGCCATCAGTGAGTCGACGGGGGTAAGCTCCTACAATGAGCAGTTCTTC; CDR3: CAISESTGVSSYNEQFF
size: -; D: -; J: TRBJ2-1; V: TRBV30; DNA: TGTGCCTGGAGTGCTCAAGGAAACAATGAGCAGTTCTTC; CDR3: CAWSAQGNNEQFF
size: few; D: TRBD1; J: TRBJ1-1; V: TRBV12-3/TRBV12-4; DNA: TGTGCCAGCAGCCCGGGACAGATGAACACTGAAGCTTTCTTT; CDR3: CASSPGQMNTEAFF
size: few; D: TRBD2; J: TRBJ2-7; V: TRBV5-5; DNA: TGTGCCAGCAGCGTGGGTGGACTAGCCGCGTGGCAGTACTTC; CDR3: CASSVGGLAAWQYF
size: few; D: -; J: TRBJ1-2; V: TRBV10-3; DNA: TGTGCCATCAGATCGCTCACCTATGGCTACACCTTC; CDR3: CAIRSLTYGYTF
size: many; D: -; J: TRBJ1-3; V: TRBV7-8; DNA: TGTGCCAGCAGCTCAGAGTTTACCTCTGGAAACACCATATATTTT; CDR3: CASSSEFTSGNTIYF
size: few; D: -; J: TRBJ1-2; V: TRBV2; DNA: TGTGCCAGCAGTGAGGGGCCGGCCTATGGCTACACCTTC; CDR3: CASSEGPAYGYTF
size: -; D: TRBD2; J: TRBJ2-3; V: TRBV4-1; DNA: TGCGCCAGCACCCAGGAAGGCGGGGGGGCGGTAGATACGCAGTATTTT; CDR3: CASTQEGGGAVDTQYF
size: -; D: -; J: TRBJ2-2; V: TRBV24-1; DNA: TGTGCCACCAGTGATTCTGAGGCAGCACTCACCGGGGAGCTGTTTTTT; CDR3: CATSDSEAALTGELFF